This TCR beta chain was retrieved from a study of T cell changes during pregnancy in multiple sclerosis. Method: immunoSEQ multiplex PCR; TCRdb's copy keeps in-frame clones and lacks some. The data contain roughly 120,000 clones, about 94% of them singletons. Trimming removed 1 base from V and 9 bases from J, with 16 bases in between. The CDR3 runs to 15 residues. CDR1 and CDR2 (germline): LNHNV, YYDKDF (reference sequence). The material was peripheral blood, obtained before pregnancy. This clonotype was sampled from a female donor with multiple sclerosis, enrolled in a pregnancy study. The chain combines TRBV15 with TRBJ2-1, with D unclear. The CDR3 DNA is TGTGCCACCAGCAGAGCGTCGACCGTATCTAGTGAGCAGTTCTTC. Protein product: CATSRASTVSSEQFF.